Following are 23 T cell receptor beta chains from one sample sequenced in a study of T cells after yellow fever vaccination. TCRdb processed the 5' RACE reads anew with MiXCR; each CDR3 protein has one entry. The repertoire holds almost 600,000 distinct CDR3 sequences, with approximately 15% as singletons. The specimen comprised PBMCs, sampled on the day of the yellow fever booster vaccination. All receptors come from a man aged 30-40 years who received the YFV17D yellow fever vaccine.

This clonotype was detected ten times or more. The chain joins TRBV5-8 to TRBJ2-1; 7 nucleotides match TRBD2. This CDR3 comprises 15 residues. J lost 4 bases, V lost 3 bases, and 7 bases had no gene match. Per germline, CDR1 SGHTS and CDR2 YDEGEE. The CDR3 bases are TGTGCCAGCAGCTCCGGGGCCGGGGGGTACAATGAGCAGTTCTTC. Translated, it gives CASSSGAGGYNEQFF.

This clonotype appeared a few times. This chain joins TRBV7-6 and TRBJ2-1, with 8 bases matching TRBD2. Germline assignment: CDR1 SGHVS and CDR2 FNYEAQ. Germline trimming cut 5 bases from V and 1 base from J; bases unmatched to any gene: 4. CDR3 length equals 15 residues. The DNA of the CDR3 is TGTGCCAGCAGCGATAGCGGGAAATCCTACAATGAGCAGTTCTTC. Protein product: CASSDSGKSYNEQFF.

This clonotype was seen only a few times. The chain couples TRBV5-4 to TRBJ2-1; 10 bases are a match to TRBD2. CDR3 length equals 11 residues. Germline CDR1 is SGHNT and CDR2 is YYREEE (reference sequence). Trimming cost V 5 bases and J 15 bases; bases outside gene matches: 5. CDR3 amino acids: CASRASGRVFF. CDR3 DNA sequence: TGTGCCAGCAGGGCTAGCGGGAGAGTGTTCTTC.

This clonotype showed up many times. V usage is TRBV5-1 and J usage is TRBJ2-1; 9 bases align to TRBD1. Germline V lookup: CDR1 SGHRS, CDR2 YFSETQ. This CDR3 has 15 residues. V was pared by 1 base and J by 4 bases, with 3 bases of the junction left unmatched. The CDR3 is CASSLNGQGYNEQFF. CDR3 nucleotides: TGCGCCAGCAGCTTGAATGGACAGGGGTACAATGAGCAGTTCTTC. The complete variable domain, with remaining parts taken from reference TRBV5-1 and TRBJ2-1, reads KAGVTQTPRYLIKTRGQQVTLSCSPISGHRSVSWYQQTPGQGLQFLFEYFSETQRNKGNFPGRFSGRQFSNSRSEMNVSTLELGDSALYLCASSLNGQGYNEQFFGPGTRLTVL.

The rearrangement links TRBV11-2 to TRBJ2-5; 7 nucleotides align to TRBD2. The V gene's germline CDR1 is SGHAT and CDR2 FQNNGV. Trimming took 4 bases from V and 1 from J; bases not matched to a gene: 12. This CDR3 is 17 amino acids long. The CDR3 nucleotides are TGTGCCAGCAGCTCGTTTCCGACTAGCACCCGCCAAGAGACCCAGTACTTC. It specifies CASSSFPTSTRQETQYF.

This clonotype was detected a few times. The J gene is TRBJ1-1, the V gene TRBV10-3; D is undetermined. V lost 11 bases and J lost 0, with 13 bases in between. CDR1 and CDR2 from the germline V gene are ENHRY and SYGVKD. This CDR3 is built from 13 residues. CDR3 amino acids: CAVLGGLNTEAFF. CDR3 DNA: TGTGCCGTCCTAGGCGGTTTGAACACTGAAGCTTTCTTT.

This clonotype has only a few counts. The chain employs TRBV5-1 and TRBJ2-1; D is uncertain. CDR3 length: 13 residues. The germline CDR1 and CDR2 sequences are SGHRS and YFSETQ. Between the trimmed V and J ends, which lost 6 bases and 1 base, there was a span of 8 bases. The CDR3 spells CASTKSSYNEQFF. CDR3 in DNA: TGCGCCAGCACAAAGTCTTCCTACAATGAGCAGTTCTTC.

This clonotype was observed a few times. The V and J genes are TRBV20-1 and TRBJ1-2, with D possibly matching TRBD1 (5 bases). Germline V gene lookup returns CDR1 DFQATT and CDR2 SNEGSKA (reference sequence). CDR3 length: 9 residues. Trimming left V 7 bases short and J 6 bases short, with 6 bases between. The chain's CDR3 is CSEGNGYTF. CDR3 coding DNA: TGCAGTGAGGGGAATGGCTACACCTTC.

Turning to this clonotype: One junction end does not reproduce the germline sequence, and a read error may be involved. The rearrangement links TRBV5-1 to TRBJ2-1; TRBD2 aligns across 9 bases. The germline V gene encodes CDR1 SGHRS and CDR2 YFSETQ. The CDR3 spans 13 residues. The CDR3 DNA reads TGCGCCAGCAGCTTTAGCGGGAGTAAGGAGCAGATCTTC. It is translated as CASSFSGSKEQIF.

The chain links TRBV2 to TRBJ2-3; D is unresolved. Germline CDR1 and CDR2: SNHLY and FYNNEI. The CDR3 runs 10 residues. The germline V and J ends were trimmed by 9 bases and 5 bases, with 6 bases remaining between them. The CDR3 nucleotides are TGTGCCAGACAGCAAGATACGCAGTATTTT. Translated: CARQQDTQYF.

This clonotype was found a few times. The CDR3 protein is CASMFAAGFYEQFF. CDR3 bases: TGTGCCAGCATGTTCGCGGCGGGTTTCTATGAGCAGTTCTTC. This rearrangement joins TRBV28 to TRBJ2-1; tentative D call: TRBD2 (5 bases). Germline V gene data show CDR1 as MDHEN and CDR2 as SYDVKM. The CDR3 has 14 residues. V was shortened by 7 bases and J by 8 bases, with 18 bases between the two germline ends.

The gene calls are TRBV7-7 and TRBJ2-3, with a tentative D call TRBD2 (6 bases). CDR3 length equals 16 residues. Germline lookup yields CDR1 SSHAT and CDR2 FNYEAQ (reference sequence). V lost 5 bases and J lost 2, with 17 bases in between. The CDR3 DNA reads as TGTGCCAGCAGCCTGGGACTGGGGACCCCCACAGATACGCAGTATTTT. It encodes CASSLGLGTPTDTQYF.

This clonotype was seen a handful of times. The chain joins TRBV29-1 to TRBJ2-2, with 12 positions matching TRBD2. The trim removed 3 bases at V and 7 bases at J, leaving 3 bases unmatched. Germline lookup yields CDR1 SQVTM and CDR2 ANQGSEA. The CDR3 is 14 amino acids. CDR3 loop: CSVEASGRGGELFF. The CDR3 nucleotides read TGCAGCGTTGAGGCTAGCGGGAGGGGCGGGGAGCTGTTTTTT.

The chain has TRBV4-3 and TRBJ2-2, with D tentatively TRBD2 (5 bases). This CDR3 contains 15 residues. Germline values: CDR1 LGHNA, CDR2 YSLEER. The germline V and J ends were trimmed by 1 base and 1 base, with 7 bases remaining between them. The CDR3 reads CASSQVDLNTGELFF. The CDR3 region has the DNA TGCGCCAGCAGCCAAGTGGACTTGAACACCGGGGAGCTGTTTTTT.

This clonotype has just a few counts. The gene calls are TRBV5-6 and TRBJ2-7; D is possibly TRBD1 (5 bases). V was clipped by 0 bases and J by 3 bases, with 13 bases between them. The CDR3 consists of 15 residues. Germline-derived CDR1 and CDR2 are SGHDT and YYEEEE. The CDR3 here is CASSLARTHVYEQYF. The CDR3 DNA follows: TGTGCCAGCAGCTTGGCCAGGACACACGTCTACGAGCAGTACTTC.

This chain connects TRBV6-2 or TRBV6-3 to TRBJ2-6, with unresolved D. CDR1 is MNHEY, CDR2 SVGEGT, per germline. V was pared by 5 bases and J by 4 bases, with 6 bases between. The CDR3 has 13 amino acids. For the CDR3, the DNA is TGTGCCAGCAGTCGTAGGGGGGCCAACGTCCTGACTTTC. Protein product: CASSRRGANVLTF.

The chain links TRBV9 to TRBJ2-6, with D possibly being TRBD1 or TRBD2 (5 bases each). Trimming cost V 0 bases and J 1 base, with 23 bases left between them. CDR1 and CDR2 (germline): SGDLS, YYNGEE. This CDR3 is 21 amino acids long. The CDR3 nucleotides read TGTGCCAGCAGCGTAGCTACGGGACCCCAAACTGGGTGGTCTGGGGCCAACGTCCTGACTTTC. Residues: CASSVATGPQTGWSGANVLTF.

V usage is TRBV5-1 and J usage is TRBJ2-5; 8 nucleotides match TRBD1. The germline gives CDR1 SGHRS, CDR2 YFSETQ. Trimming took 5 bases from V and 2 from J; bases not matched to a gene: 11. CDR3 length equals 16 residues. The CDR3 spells CASSSKTRDRQETQYF. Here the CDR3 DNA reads TGCGCCAGCAGTTCCAAAACCCGGGACAGGCAAGAGACCCAGTACTTC.

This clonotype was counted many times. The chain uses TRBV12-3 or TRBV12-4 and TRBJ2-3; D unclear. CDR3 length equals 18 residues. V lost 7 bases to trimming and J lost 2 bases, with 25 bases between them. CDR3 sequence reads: CASTLCTKTRLFTDTQYF. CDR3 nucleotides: TGTGCCAGCACCTTGTGCACAAAGACCAGACTTTTCACAGATACGCAGTATTTT.

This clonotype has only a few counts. In nucleotides, the CDR3 is TGTGCCAGCAGCTTAGGAAAGGGGAGCACAGATACGCAGTATTTT. Its protein product is CASSLGKGSTDTQYF. The V and J genes are TRBV7-9 and TRBJ2-3; D is perhaps TRBD1 (5 bases). The CDR3 length is 15 residues. V was shortened by 1 base and J by 0 bases, with 8 bases between the two germline ends. CDR1 is SEHNR, CDR2 FQNEAQ, per germline (reference sequence).

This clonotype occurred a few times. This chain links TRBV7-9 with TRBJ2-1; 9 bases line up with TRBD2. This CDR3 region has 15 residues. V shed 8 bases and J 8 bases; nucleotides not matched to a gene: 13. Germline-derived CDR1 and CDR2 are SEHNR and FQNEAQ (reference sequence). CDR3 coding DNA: TGTGCCAGCGAGCGGGCTGGCGGGAGGGCGCATGAGCAGTTCTTC. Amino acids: CASERAGGRAHEQFF.

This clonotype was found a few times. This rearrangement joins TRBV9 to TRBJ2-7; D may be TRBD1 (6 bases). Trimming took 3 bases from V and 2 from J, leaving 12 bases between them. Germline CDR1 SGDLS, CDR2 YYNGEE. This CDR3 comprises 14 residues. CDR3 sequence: CASSGTATTYEQYF. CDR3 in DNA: TGTGCCAGCAGCGGGACAGCAACTACCTACGAGCAGTACTTC.

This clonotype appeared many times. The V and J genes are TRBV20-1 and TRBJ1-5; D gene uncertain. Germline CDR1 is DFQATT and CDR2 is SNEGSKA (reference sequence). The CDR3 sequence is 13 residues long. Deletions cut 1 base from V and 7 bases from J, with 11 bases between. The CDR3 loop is CSARVGERQPQHF. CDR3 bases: TGCAGTGCTAGAGTTGGGGAGAGGCAGCCCCAGCATTTT.